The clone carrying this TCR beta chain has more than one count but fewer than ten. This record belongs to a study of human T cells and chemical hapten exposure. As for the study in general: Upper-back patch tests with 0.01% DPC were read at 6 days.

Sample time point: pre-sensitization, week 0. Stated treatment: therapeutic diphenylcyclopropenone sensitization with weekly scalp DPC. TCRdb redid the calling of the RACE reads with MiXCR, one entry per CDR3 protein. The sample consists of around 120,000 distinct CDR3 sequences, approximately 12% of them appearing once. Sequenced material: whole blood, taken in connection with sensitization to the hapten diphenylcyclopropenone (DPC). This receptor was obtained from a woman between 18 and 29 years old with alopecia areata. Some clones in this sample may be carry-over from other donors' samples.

The CDR3 DNA reads TGCAGTGCCCCTAAAGGGGTCCTTCCGGGGGGCTACACCTTC. This codes for CSAPKGVLPGGYTF. V and J are TRBV20-1 and TRBJ1-2, with D perhaps matching TRBD1 (5 bases). V dropped 6 bases and J dropped 8 bases, with 22 bases sitting between them. The CDR3 has 14 residues. The germline CDR1 and CDR2 sequences are DFQATT and SNEGSKA (reference sequence).